Below, 26 T cell receptor beta chains from the same sample are listed, as sequenced in a study of blood T cell repertoires in COVID-19. The method was immunoSEQ multiplex PCR; TCRdb's version includes in-frame clones alone and lacks a portion of them. The data show roughly 74,000 clones, 70% to 90% seen once. The sequenced material came from peripheral blood. The receptors were sampled from a woman of 80 years or more with active or convalescent COVID-19.

V usage is TRBV27 and J usage is TRBJ2-7; 10 nucleotides agree with TRBD1. Germline V gives CDR1 MNHEY, CDR2 SMNVEV (reference sequence). Trimming cost V 6 bases and J 3 bases; bases outside gene matches: 8. This CDR3 is built from 15 residues. The DNA of the CDR3 is TGTGCCAGCAGCTCAAGGACAGGGGGACACTACGAGCAGTACTTC. This sequence encodes CASSSRTGGHYEQYF.

With respect to this clone: A junction boundary mismatches the germline segment, possibly from a read error. This chain connects TRBV7-2 to TRBJ2-7; D may be TRBD2 (7 bases). The CDR3 is 14 amino acids. Germline values: CDR1 SGHTA, CDR2 FQGNSA. The CDR3 nucleotides are TGTGCCAGCAGCTTGGGGGGGCGCTCCTCCGAGCAGTACTTC. This encodes CASSLGGRSSEQYF.

The chain links TRBV29-1 to TRBJ2-1, with 7 bases lining up with TRBD2. In germline, CDR1 is SQVTM, CDR2 ANQGSEA. CDR3 length equals 15 residues. V lost 1 base and J lost 3; bases outside the gene matches: 6. The CDR3 nucleotides are TGCAGCGTTGAAGGTCGGGGGGACCACTACAATGAGCAGTTCTTC. Amino acids: CSVEGRGDHYNEQFF.

The chain employs TRBV18 and TRBJ2-3; 8 bases match TRBD2. V shed 4 bases and J 4 bases; nucleotides not matched to a gene: 7. CDR3 length: 15 residues. Germline V CDR1 and CDR2: KGHSH, LQKENI. As DNA, the CDR3 is TGTGCCAGCTCACGAGCAGCGGGAGCCCCAGATACGCAGTATTTT. Protein sequence: CASSRAAGAPDTQYF.

The rearrangement links TRBV6-1 to TRBJ1-2; 8 nucleotides align to TRBD1. The V gene end was trimmed by 2 bases and the J gene end by 4 bases; junction bases not matched to a gene: 6. The CDR3 is made up of 15 amino acids. Germline loops: CDR1 MNHNS, CDR2 SASEGT. This CDR3 is CASSERDRSFYGYTF. The CDR3 nucleotides read TGTGCCAGCAGTGAACGGGACAGGAGTTTCTATGGCTACACCTTC.

This clone was counted only a few times. This sequence joins TRBV20-1 and TRBJ1-1, with D maybe TRBD1 (5 bases). V shed 5 bases and J shed 5 bases, with 9 bases lying between them. In germline, CDR1 is DFQATT, CDR2 SNEGSKA (reference sequence). The CDR3 covers 11 residues. The CDR3 reads CSALTVTEAFF. The DNA of the CDR3 is TGCAGTGCTTTGACAGTTACTGAAGCTTTCTTT.

The chain employs TRBV6-5 and TRBJ2-7; 10 positions match TRBD1. V lost 0 bases and J lost 3; bases outside the gene matches: 2. Germline loops: CDR1 MNHEY, CDR2 SVGAGI. The CDR3 extends over 15 amino acids. The CDR3 spells CASSYSTGGGYEQYF. DNA for the CDR3: TGTGCCAGCAGTTACTCGACAGGGGGCGGCTACGAGCAGTACTTC.

This clone was seen just once. The chain links TRBV28 to TRBJ1-6; D is undetermined. V was cut by 3 bases and J by 4 bases, with 7 bases left in between. This CDR3 region has 14 residues. Germline lookup yields CDR1 MDHEN and CDR2 SYDVKM. The CDR3 is CASSLGSYNSPLHF. CDR3 sequence (DNA): TGTGCCAGCAGTTTGGGCAGTTATAATTCACCCCTCCACTTT.

The V call is TRBV5-5, the J call TRBJ1-3; D not certain. Between the trimmed V and J ends, which lost 3 bases and 0 bases, there was a span of 16 bases. This CDR3 is 17 amino acids long. The germline V gene encodes CDR1 SGHKS and CDR2 YYEKEE (reference sequence). This CDR3 is CASSSLFDLLSGNTIYF. The DNA for the CDR3 is TGTGCCAGCAGCTCACTCTTCGACTTGCTCTCTGGAAACACCATATATTTT.

The chain is built from TRBV5-1 and TRBJ1-2; 9 bases align to TRBD1. In germline, CDR1 is SGHRS, CDR2 YFSETQ. The CDR3 runs to 16 residues. With V trimmed by 7 bases and J by 5 bases, 15 bases remained unmatched. The CDR3 loop reads CASLGGPQGADYGYTF. For the CDR3, the DNA is TGCGCCAGCTTGGGCGGACCACAGGGGGCGGATTATGGCTACACCTTC.

V and J are TRBV29-1 and TRBJ1-6; D is uncertain. The germline V gene encodes CDR1 SQVTM and CDR2 ANQGSEA. The CDR3 is 13 residues long. Between the trimmed V and J ends, which lost 4 bases and 9 bases, there was a span of 13 bases. This chain's CDR3 is CSVGQEKSSPLHF. In DNA, the CDR3 is TGCAGCGTTGGGCAGGAAAAGAGTTCACCCCTCCACTTT.

V usage is TRBV9 and J usage is TRBJ1-1; TRBD1 matches 9 bases. J gave up 4 bases and V 0 bases, and 7 bases lay outside the gene matches. The CDR3 runs to 16 residues. Germline V gene data show CDR1 as SGDLS and CDR2 as YYNGEE. Written as DNA, the CDR3 is TGTGCCAGCAGCGTAGTAATGGGGACAGGGAGCACTGAAGCTTTCTTT. Its translation is CASSVVMGTGSTEAFF. Full variable domain (remainder filled in from reference TRBV9 and TRBJ1-1): DSGVTQTPKHLITATGQRVTLRCSPRSGDLSVYWYQQSLDQGLQFLIQYYNGEERAKGNILERFSAQQFPDLHSELNLSSLELGDSALYFCASSVVMGTGSTEAFFGQGTRLTVV.

This sequence joins TRBV18 and TRBJ1-2; 12 bases align to TRBD1. From germline, CDR1 is KGHSH and CDR2 LQKENI. CDR3 length equals 17 residues. The V and J ends lost 2 bases and 5 bases, in that order; junction bases with no gene match: 9. The CDR3 sequence: CASSPGTGGAFSYGYTF. As DNA, the CDR3 is TGTGCCAGCTCACCAGGGACAGGGGGCGCGTTTTCTTATGGCTACACCTTC.

This chain uses TRBV11-1 with TRBJ1-3; D is unresolved. Germline loops: CDR1 SGHAT, CDR2 FQDESV (reference sequence). The CDR3 has 13 amino acids. V lost 3 bases and J lost 4, with 7 bases in between. The CDR3 DNA reads as TGTGCCAGCAGCTTCGACAACGGAAACACCATATATTTT. It translates to CASSFDNGNTIYF.

The rearrangement links TRBV19 to TRBJ2-1, with 7 bases aligning to TRBD2. Germline lookup yields CDR1 LNHDA and CDR2 SQIVND (reference sequence). The CDR3 sequence is 15 residues long. V shed 3 bases and J 3 bases; nucleotides not matched to a gene: 5. This CDR3 reads CASSIRSGVYNEQFF. CDR3 DNA sequence: TGTGCCAGTAGTATCCGCAGCGGGGTCTACAATGAGCAGTTCTTC.

The chain couples TRBV6-2 or TRBV6-3 to TRBJ2-5; possible D gene TRBD1, 5 bases. Germline CDR1 and CDR2: MNHEY and SVGEGT. V shed 3 bases and J shed 1 base, with 9 bases lying between them. CDR3 length: 14 residues. CDR3 loop: CASSYTTVQETQYF. The CDR3 bases are TGTGCCAGCAGTTATACGACAGTCCAAGAGACCCAGTACTTC.

The gene calls are TRBV19 and TRBJ2-7, with TRBD2 identical over 13 bases. The germline V gene has CDR1 LNHDA and CDR2 SQIVND (reference sequence). With 3 bases clipped from V and 2 bases from J, the junction kept 4 bases outside the gene matches. CDR3 length: 16 residues. CDR3 DNA: TGTGCCAGTAGTATTGAGGGGACTAGCGGGGCCTACGAGCAGTACTTC. Amino acid sequence: CASSIEGTSGAYEQYF.

The rearrangement links TRBV5-4 to TRBJ1-1; D is unresolved. This CDR3 has 14 residues. Germline V CDR1 and CDR2: SGHNT, YYREEE (reference sequence). V lost 1 base and J lost 0, with 7 bases in between. This CDR3 is CASSLLQMNTEAFF. The CDR3 bases are TGTGCCAGCAGCTTGTTACAGATGAACACTGAAGCTTTCTTT. The variable domain in full, with the rest retrieved from reference TRBV5-4 and TRBJ1-1, is ETGVTQSPTHLIKTRGQQVTLRCSSQSGHNTVSWYQQALGQGPQFIFQYYREEENGRGNFPPRFSGLQFPNYSSELNVNALELDDSALYLCASSLLQMNTEAFFGQGTRLTVV.

The gene calls are TRBV6-2 or TRBV6-3 and TRBJ2-1; 9 positions agree with TRBD2. The CDR3 consists of 17 residues. Germline loops: CDR1 MNHEY, CDR2 SVGEGT. Trimming removed 6 bases from V and 0 bases from J; junction bases left unmatched: 9. CDR3 amino acids: CASSHRLAGVSYNEQFF. CDR3 DNA sequence: TGTGCCAGCAGCCATCGTTTAGCGGGAGTCTCCTACAATGAGCAGTTCTTC.

V and J are TRBV18 and TRBJ1-2; TRBD1 matches at 7 bases. The germline V gene encodes CDR1 KGHSH and CDR2 LQKENI. V gave up 3 bases and J gave up 3 bases; unmatched junction bases: 4. This CDR3 is 14 amino acids long. The DNA for the CDR3 is TGTGCCAGCTCACCTACAGACAGGGACTATGGCTACACCTTC. Amino acid sequence: CASSPTDRDYGYTF.

The rearrangement joins TRBV7-2 to TRBJ2-3, with 10 bases matching TRBD2. V lost 7 bases and J lost 3; bases outside the gene matches: 16. The germline V gene encodes CDR1 SGHTA and CDR2 FQGNSA. This CDR3 spans 18 amino acids. For the CDR3, the DNA is TGTGCCAGCACCCCGAGGCCCCTGGCTAGCGGGAGTACAGATACGCAGTATTTT. This sequence encodes CASTPRPLASGSTDTQYF.

V is TRBV24-1 and J is TRBJ2-1; D is perhaps TRBD2 (6 bases). V was trimmed by 4 bases and J by 2 bases, leaving 17 bases between them. The CDR3 length is 17 residues. Germline assignment: CDR1 KGHDR and CDR2 SFDVKD. CDR3 DNA: TGTGCCACCAGTGACCAGCGTGGGGGGATTGCCTACAATGAGCAGTTCTTC. Residues: CATSDQRGGIAYNEQFF.

The gene calls are TRBV19 and TRBJ1-2; a possible D gene is TRBD1 (6 bases). CDR3 size: 12 residues. Trimming pared 7 bases from V and 5 bases from J, leaving 11 bases between. From germline, CDR1 is LNHDA and CDR2 SQIVND (reference sequence). In nucleotides, the CDR3 is TGTGCCAGTAATAGTAGGGGGTATGGCTACACCTTC. Translated, it gives CASNSRGYGYTF. The complete variable domain, with remaining parts taken from reference TRBV19 and TRBJ1-2, reads DGGITQSPKYLFRKEGQNVTLSCEQNLNHDAMYWYRQDPGQGLRLIYYSQIVNDFQKGDIAEGYSVSREKKESFPLTVTSAQKNPTAFYLCASNSRGYGYTFGSGTRLTVV.

The chain couples TRBV7-2 to TRBJ2-1; 9 positions agree with TRBD2. Germline CDR1 is SGHTA and CDR2 is FQGNSA. The V gene end was trimmed by 5 bases and the J gene end by 8 bases; junction bases not matched to a gene: 10. The CDR3 runs 15 residues. CDR3 coding DNA: TGTGCCAGCAGCCCAGGACTAGCGCCGTCGGATGAGCAGTTCTTC. It encodes CASSPGLAPSDEQFF.

The J gene is TRBJ1-1, the V gene TRBV5-5; no reliable D call. CDR1 is SGHKS, CDR2 YYEKEE, per germline (reference sequence). CDR3 length equals 16 residues. V dropped 6 bases and J dropped 0 bases, with 18 bases sitting between them. The CDR3 region has the DNA TGTGCCAGCACTCACGGTAGGGTCGGGATGAACACTGAAGCTTTCTTT. It translates to CASTHGRVGMNTEAFF.

The table lists this clone with a few counts. The J gene is TRBJ2-3, the V gene TRBV11-3; 8 positions agree with TRBD2. The germline V gene encodes CDR1 SGHNT and CDR2 YENEEA. The CDR3 extends over 16 amino acids. The V segment lost 6 bases and the J segment 4 bases; nucleotides outside the gene matches: 12. The DNA of the CDR3 is TGTGCCAGCAGTTTCCGTTTAGCGGGATCCGCAGATACGCAGTATTTT. Its translation is CASSFRLAGSADTQYF.